The 28 T cell receptor beta chains below come from one sample, sequenced in a study of PD-1 and CTLA-4 blockade in melanoma. Here immunoSEQ multiplex PCR was the method, and the copy in TCRdb shows in-frame clones only, minus some. The table lists roughly 30,000 clones, about 88% of them singletons. Sequenced here: CD8+ T cells from peripheral blood, sampled before anti-PD-1 treatment. Source of these receptors: a human donor with melanoma.

The chain carries TRBV4-1 and TRBJ1-2; no clear D gene. The CDR3 is made up of 16 amino acids. In germline, CDR1 is MGHRA, CDR2 YSYEKL. The V gene lost 1 base and the J gene lost 1 base, with 13 bases spanning the gap. This chain's CDR3 is CASSQASGADNYGYTF. In DNA, the CDR3 is TGCGCCAGCAGCCAAGCGTCAGGAGCAGATAACTATGGCTACACCTTC.

J is TRBJ2-7 and V is TRBV7-2; D is unresolved. CDR3 length: 13 amino acids. Germline V gene lookup returns CDR1 SGHTA and CDR2 FQGNSA. The V gene lost 3 bases and the J gene lost 4 bases, with 10 bases spanning the gap. CDR3 residues: CASSFGPTYEQYF. The CDR3 DNA reads as TGTGCCAGCAGCTTCGGACCTACTTACGAGCAGTACTTC.

V and J are TRBV6-2 or TRBV6-3 and TRBJ2-7, with 9 bases matching TRBD2. With V trimmed by 5 bases and J by 4 bases, 6 bases remained unmatched. In germline, CDR1 is MNHEY, CDR2 SVGEGT. CDR3 size: 14 residues. CDR3 DNA: TGTGCCAGCAGTGTAGCGGGAGAGGGGTACGAGCAGTACTTC. Its translation: CASSVAGEGYEQYF.

The rearrangement uses TRBV5-1 and TRBJ2-7; no clear D gene. The germline CDR1 and CDR2 sequences are SGHRS and YFSETQ. Trimming took off 3 bases at V and 1 base at J, with 8 bases between the two ends. This CDR3 spans 13 amino acids. The CDR3 region has the DNA TGCGCCAGCAGCTACGACCCTTCCTACGAGCAGTACTTC. Protein sequence: CASSYDPSYEQYF.

This chain joins TRBV6-1 and TRBJ1-1; no firm D call. The CDR3 consists of 14 residues. Trimming took off 2 bases at V and 4 bases at J, with 11 bases between the two ends. Per germline, CDR1 MNHNS and CDR2 SASEGT. In DNA form, the CDR3 reads TGTGCCAGCAGTGAATACGGGTTAGGCACTGAAGCTTTCTTT. Amino acids: CASSEYGLGTEAFF.

V and J are TRBV11-3 and TRBJ2-2; 8 nucleotides match TRBD2. There are 14 residues in the CDR3. CDR1 is SGHNT, CDR2 YENEEA, per germline. Trimming cost V 1 base and J 6 bases; bases outside gene matches: 1. CDR3: CASSLAGGSGELFF. The CDR3 DNA reads as TGTGCCAGCAGCTTAGCGGGAGGGTCCGGGGAGCTGTTTTTT.

V gene TRBV7-3 combines with J gene TRBJ2-3; 7 nucleotides agree with TRBD1. This CDR3 comprises 15 residues. The trim removed 3 bases at V and 0 bases at J, leaving 3 bases unmatched. Per germline, CDR1 SGHTA and CDR2 FQGTGA. CDR3 sequence: CASSFTGVSTDTQYF. For the CDR3, the DNA is TGTGCCAGCAGCTTCACAGGGGTGAGCACAGATACGCAGTATTTT.

This clone has only a few counts. The rearrangement links TRBV28 to TRBJ2-7; 9 bases are a match to TRBD2. Germline V lookup: CDR1 MDHEN, CDR2 SYDVKM. The length of the CDR3 is 16 residues. Unmatched junction bases numbered 5, after V lost 2 bases and J lost 0 bases. CDR3 sequence: CASSLLTSGSSYEQYF. CDR3 in DNA: TGTGCCAGCAGTTTACTGACTAGCGGCAGCTCCTACGAGCAGTACTTC.

This CDR3 is CASSQPGQGNEKLFF. The CDR3 DNA sequence: TGTGCCAGCAGCCAGCCGGGACAGGGGAATGAAAAACTGTTTTTT. This chain links TRBV14 with TRBJ1-4, with TRBD1 matching 10 bases. Trimming took 3 bases from V and 5 from J; bases not matched to a gene: 3. The length of the CDR3 is 15 residues. The V gene's germline CDR1 is SGHDN and CDR2 FVKESK.

The rearrangement uses TRBV28 and TRBJ1-1; D unclear. The V end lost 3 bases, the J end lost 0 bases, and 8 bases lay between the germline ends. CDR1 is MDHEN and CDR2 is SYDVKM in the germline V gene. The CDR3 runs 14 residues. CDR3 protein: CASSLRPVNTEAFF. The DNA for the CDR3 is TGTGCCAGCAGTTTGAGACCGGTGAACACTGAAGCTTTCTTT.

This chain joins TRBV11-2 and TRBJ1-1, with D possibly TRBD1 on 6 matching bases. The CDR3 covers 16 residues. V gave up 9 bases and J gave up 0 bases, with 20 bases separating them. Per the germline V gene, CDR1 is SGHAT and CDR2 is FQNNGV. This chain's CDR3 is CARTLSTGYMNTEAFF. CDR3 sequence (DNA): TGTGCCAGGACTTTATCGACAGGTTACATGAACACTGAAGCTTTCTTT.

The chain combines TRBV3-1 (or the pseudogene TRBV3-2) with TRBJ2-7; 7 bases align to TRBD2. Per germline, CDR1 LGHDT and CDR2 YNNKEL (reference sequence). Germline trimming cut 4 bases from V and 5 bases from J; bases unmatched to any gene: 11. This CDR3 is 15 amino acids long. CDR3 nucleotides: TGTGCCAGCAGCCGCGGTGACTTGGGGAGGGACGAGCAGTACTTC. Residues: CASSRGDLGRDEQYF.

Only a few counts were recorded for this clone. This chain connects TRBV4-2 to TRBJ1-5; D not certain. Trimming took off 4 bases at V and 7 bases at J, with 14 bases between the two ends. This CDR3 contains 14 residues. CDR1 and CDR2 (germline): LGHNA, YNFKEQ. In DNA, the CDR3 is TGTGCCAGCAGCCTTAACAGTTACGACCAGCCCCAGCATTTT. Amino acids: CASSLNSYDQPQHF.

The V gene is TRBV7-2, the J gene TRBJ2-2, with 7 nucleotides matching TRBD1. The CDR3 consists of 17 residues. CDR1 and CDR2 from the germline V gene are SGHTA and FQGNSA. Trimming cost V 1 base and J 1 base; bases outside gene matches: 6. CDR3 sequence: CASSLEEGAVNTGELFF. DNA for the CDR3: TGTGCCAGCAGCTTAGAAGAGGGGGCGGTGAACACCGGGGAGCTGTTTTTT.

The chain links TRBV5-1 to TRBJ2-5, with a tentative D call TRBD1 (5 bases). There are 15 residues in the CDR3. Looked up from germline, CDR1 is SGHRS and CDR2 is YFSETQ. Trimming stripped 0 bases from V and 1 base from J, with 10 bases between. CDR3 nucleotide sequence: TGCGCCAGCAGCTTGGAGGGGATACCCCAAGAGACCCAGTACTTC. It translates to CASSLEGIPQETQYF. Using reference TRBV5-1 and TRBJ2-5 for the parts outside the CDR3, the full variable domain is KAGVTQTPRYLIKTRGQQVTLSCSPISGHRSVSWYQQTPGQGLQFLFEYFSETQRNKGNFPGRFSGRQFSNSRSEMNVSTLELGDSALYLCASSLEGIPQETQYFGPGTRLLVL.

The J gene is TRBJ2-2, the V gene TRBV7-6; D possibly corresponds to TRBD1 (6 bases). This CDR3 has 15 residues. The V gene's germline CDR1 is SGHVS and CDR2 FNYEAQ. V lost 5 bases to trimming and J lost 4 bases, with 14 bases between them. The CDR3 nucleotides are TGTGCCAGCAGCACGGACAGCTTCCTCACCGGGGAGCTGTTTTTT. Amino acids: CASSTDSFLTGELFF.

The chain uses TRBV6-5 and TRBJ1-4; TRBD1 might be the D (5 bases). The germline V gene has CDR1 MNHEY and CDR2 SVGAGI. The CDR3 is 14 amino acids. Trimming stripped 2 bases from V and 3 bases from J, with 7 bases between. The CDR3 is CASSYGGANEKLFF. CDR3 coding DNA: TGTGCCAGCAGTTACGGGGGGGCTAATGAAAAACTGTTTTTT.

The CDR3 coding sequence is TGTGCCAGCAGCTTACAGGGGGATACGCAGTATTTT. Residues: CASSLQGDTQYF. The rearrangement joins TRBV11-2 to TRBJ2-3; the D gene is possibly TRBD1 (6 bases). The germline V gene encodes CDR1 SGHAT and CDR2 FQNNGV. The V gene lost 2 bases and the J gene lost 6 bases, with 6 bases spanning the gap. The CDR3 extends over 12 amino acids. Full variable domain (rest looked up from reference TRBV11-2 and TRBJ2-3): EAGVAQSPRYKIIEKRQSVAFWCNPISGHATLYWYQQILGQGPKLLIQFQNNGVVDDSQLPKDRFSAERLKGVDSTLKIQPAKLEDSAVYLCASSLQGDTQYFGPGTRLTVL.

The chain has TRBV15 and TRBJ1-1; unclear D gene. Looked up from germline, CDR1 is LNHNV and CDR2 is YYDKDF (reference sequence). V was trimmed by 5 bases and J by 2 bases, leaving 9 bases between them. This CDR3 region has 13 residues. DNA for the CDR3: TGTGCCACCAGCGAGAGGGCAAACACTGAAGCTTTCTTT. Translation gives CATSERANTEAFF. The full variable domain, with the rest looked up from reference TRBV15 and TRBJ1-1, is DAMVIQNPRYQVTQFGKPVTLSCSQTLNHNVMYWYQQKSSQAPKLLFHYYDKDFNNEADTPDNFQSRRPNTSFCFLDIRSPGLGDTAMYLCATSERANTEAFFGQGTRLTVV.

The V call is TRBV4-1, the J call TRBJ2-3; 12 bases are shared with TRBD2. The CDR3 runs to 15 residues. CDR1 is MGHRA and CDR2 is YSYEKL in the germline V gene. Trimming cost V 3 bases and J 5 bases; bases outside gene matches: 3. The CDR3 region is CASSQLAGGIDTQYF. In nucleotides, the CDR3 is TGCGCCAGCAGCCAGCTAGCGGGGGGGATAGATACGCAGTATTTT.

The CDR3 loop is CASSSQGHEQYF. CDR3 in DNA: TGTGCCAGCAGTTCACAGGGCCACGAGCAGTACTTC. The chain joins TRBV27 to TRBJ2-7; D may be TRBD1 (6 bases). The CDR3 length is 12 residues. Germline values: CDR1 MNHEY, CDR2 SMNVEV (reference sequence). With 4 bases removed from V and 5 bases from J, the gap between germline ends came to 9 bases.

This chain links TRBV4-1 with TRBJ1-1; TRBD1 might be the D (5 bases). The CDR3 is made up of 14 amino acids. CDR1 is MGHRA, CDR2 YSYEKL, per germline. With 0 bases removed from V and 4 bases from J, the gap between germline ends came to 9 bases. In nucleotides, the CDR3 is TGCGCCAGCAGCCAAGATAAGGGGAGCACTGAAGCTTTCTTT. Translating it yields CASSQDKGSTEAFF.

V is TRBV5-4 and J is TRBJ2-7; weak D call: TRBD1 (5 bases). This CDR3 comprises 16 residues. Between the trimmed V and J ends, which lost 4 bases and 1 base, there was a span of 18 bases. Germline CDR1 is SGHNT and CDR2 is YYREEE (reference sequence). This CDR3 is CASSPPGSTDSYEQYF. For the CDR3, the DNA is TGTGCCAGCAGCCCCCCAGGGTCCACAGATTCCTACGAGCAGTACTTC. The variable domain in full, completed from reference TRBV5-4 and TRBJ2-7, reads ETGVTQSPTHLIKTRGQQVTLRCSSQSGHNTVSWYQQALGQGPQFIFQYYREEENGRGNFPPRFSGLQFPNYSSELNVNALELDDSALYLCASSPPGSTDSYEQYFGPGTRLTVT.

The CDR3 bases are TGTGCCAGCAGTTTAGGGTCCCCTACTAGCTATGGCTACACCTTC. Its translation: CASSLGSPTSYGYTF. The chain has TRBV27 and TRBJ1-2; D ambiguous. Trimming shortened V by 2 bases and J by 4 bases, and 14 bases separated the two germline ends. CDR3 length: 15 amino acids. The germline V gene encodes CDR1 MNHEY and CDR2 SMNVEV (reference sequence).

This chain connects TRBV4-1 to TRBJ1-1; D not certain. The CDR3 runs 13 residues. The germline V gene encodes CDR1 MGHRA and CDR2 YSYEKL. V shed 4 bases and J shed 3 bases, with 9 bases lying between them. The CDR3 DNA follows: TGCGCCAGCAGCCCGGGAACTTACACTGAAGCTTTCTTT. Its translation: CASSPGTYTEAFF.

The rearrangement joins TRBV19 to TRBJ1-1; a possible D gene is TRBD1 (5 bases). With 9 bases removed from V and 1 base from J, the gap between germline ends came to 12 bases. CDR1 is LNHDA, CDR2 SQIVND, per germline (reference sequence). The CDR3 totals 13 residues. The CDR3 protein is CASIDSANTEAFF. In nucleotides, the CDR3 is TGTGCCAGCATAGACAGCGCGAACACTGAAGCTTTCTTT.

CDR3 loop: CASSTGLNTEAFF. The DNA for the CDR3 is TGTGCCAGCTCAACAGGACTGAACACTGAAGCTTTCTTT. This sequence joins TRBV18 and TRBJ1-1, with a tentative D call TRBD1 (5 bases). Deletions cut 5 bases from V and 0 bases from J, with 7 bases between. The CDR3 is 13 residues long. CDR1 and CDR2 from the germline V gene are KGHSH and LQKENI.

The chain is built from TRBV2 and TRBJ2-2; 9 bases line up with TRBD2. The CDR3 consists of 15 residues. Germline V gene lookup returns CDR1 SNHLY and CDR2 FYNNEI. V was clipped by 5 bases and J by 0 bases; unmatched bases: 1. The DNA of the CDR3 is TGTGCCAGCAGTCGACTAGCGGCGAACACCGGGGAGCTGTTTTTT. Translated: CASSRLAANTGELFF.